The T cell receptor (beta chain) described here comes from a study of T cells in Graves' hyperthyroidism and ophthalmopathy. Amplified regions were TCR beta CDR3 sequences from RNA transcripts. First-round RT-PCR with HTBI primers amplified the TCR CDR3 region. A single record per CDR3 protein comes from TCRdb applying MiXCR to the multiplex PCR reads. Among 600,000 to 700,000 distinct CDR3 sequences, roughly 46% were seen once, and the ten largest hold 6.5% to 9%. Findings and limits, study-wide: Ophthalmopathy and stable hyperthyroidism were separated by a 13 V-J model. Expanded thyroid clonotypes (above 0.001) were mostly also found in blood.

Germline V lookup: CDR1 SGHTA, CDR2 FQGNSA. The CDR3 runs to 13 residues. Trimming left V 11 bases short and J 3 bases short, with 14 bases between. Investigators excluded patients with uncontrolled infection, other autoimmune disease, pregnancy or lactation. The diagnoses drew upon clinical symptoms, serum thyroxine and TRAb, thyroid ultrasound and orbital computed tomography. A remark on this clonotype: Its antigen remains unknown.

The sample consisted of peripheral blood or thyroid tissue (not recorded which). The sequence derives from an adult man with Graves' disease, either hyperthyroidism or ophthalmopathy (not recorded which). The chain has TRBV7-2 and TRBJ1-5; D is unclear. The CDR3 loop is CAWSETNNQPQHF. The CDR3 DNA reads TGTGCCTGGAGCGAGACAAACAATCAGCCCCAGCATTTT.